This note documents a single TCR beta chain sequence. What antigen it recognizes has not been identified. It has no much larger one-base neighbor in the sample; base qualities were not kept. The germline ends are 13 bases apart after V is trimmed by 4 bases and J by 3 bases. There are 14 amino acids in the CDR3, from cysteine to phenylalanine inclusive. Left in the record is the CDR3 DNA by itself, 42 bases read in frame from the first base. The germline V gene provides CDR1 MNHEY and CDR2 SVGAGI. This entry is derived from a study of cytomegalovirus exposure and HLA in healthy donors (dated by TCRdb to 2016 to 2017). Describing the broader study: In an earlier analysis of fewer than 750 of the donors, under 300 Gb of sequence data and just under 120 million unique TCR beta sequences from about 190 million T cells were reported. The later analysis used no new phenotypic data to find candidate immune exposures, relying instead on TCR beta sequences and their occurrence across donors. HLA typing covered class I and class II loci at four-digit resolution. The study aimed to test whether cataloging public T cell receptors could reveal signatures of past pathogen exposure. To decide whether each TCR beta V gene segment behaved as functional or pseudogenic, an earlier analysis of 587 of the donors relied on high-throughput TCR beta sequencing. Four to six DR-DQ haplotypes were handled as single units for association and clustering, since linkage in the cohort was strong. Genome-wide SNP genotypes for about 65% of the roughly 670 donors were used in a later genetic analysis, which treated that subset as a discovery cohort. Roughly 300 gigabases of sequencing data and around 88 million unique TCR sequences made up an early release that covered nearly 650 HLA-typed donors. Of the 300 to 400 genotyped donors, around 81% fell in the genetic ancestry cluster associated with self-reported Caucasian donors. Every repertoire in the discovery cohort had been generated on one and the same sequencing platform. The study combined high-throughput TCR immunosequencing, statistical association of individual TCRs with disease status, and machine learning to predict cytomegalovirus infection status. The study profiled the T cell repertoires of 666 subjects by immunosequencing and related them to cytomegalovirus serostatus. Among some 400 genotyped donors of the cohort, an average of approximately 240,000 unique TCR beta nucleotide sequences was sequenced per donor, of which 15% to 20% were non-productive. To study patterns of TCR occurrence, a later analysis re-analyzed previously published TCR beta repertoires from 700 or so donors and added high-resolution HLA genotyping. Alongside the repertoire data, information on donor age, sex, ethnicity and CMV serostatus was compiled. Besides the first cohort of approximately 670 subjects, a separate validation cohort made up of over 100 different subjects was used. Typing coverage varied by locus: about 629-630 donors for A, B, C, DRB1 and DQB1; under 550 for DQA1; more than 600 for DPA1; some 470 for DPB1.

The library was built by means of the immunoSEQ multiplex PCR assay. The multiplex PCR relied on a mix of 60 forward primers for TCR Vbeta segments and 13 reverse primers for TCR Jbeta segments. A multiplex PCR assay on genomic DNA amplified the CDR3 region of rearranged TCR beta genes. Amplified TCR beta libraries were sequenced as 87-base-pair reads on the Illumina HiSeq System. Regarding the original processing steps: In a later analysis, some 80 million unique TCR beta chains were counted across the 650 to 750 repertoires, and around 10 million of these chains were shared by at least two donors. A nearest-neighbor algorithm error-corrected the raw reads and collapsed the reads into unique sequences, merging closely related sequences to remove PCR and sequencing errors. To assign V, D and J gene segments, CDR3 sequences were aligned to IMGT reference sequences. Each retained sequence needed at least a six-nucleotide match to both a V gene segment and a J gene segment. A rearrangement was called productive if the CDR3 had no stop codons and remained in frame with V and J, and every other rearrangement was called non-productive. Following IMGT convention, CDR3 was defined as the stretch from the second conserved V-encoded cysteine up to the conserved J-encoded phenylalanine. The earlier analysis of more than 450 of the donors excluded sequences that lacked an unambiguous match to a single V gene segment. In an earlier analysis of 587 of the donors, a V segment was called functional when productive rearrangements were above 56.7%, and segregating when the standard deviation between donors exceeded 5%. To diagnose cytomegalovirus status from the catalog of TCR beta chain sequences, a statistical classification framework was built. A later analysis assigned V and J genes by comparing TCR nucleotide sequences with IMGT/GENE-DB human TR gene sequences. In a later analysis, CDR3 sequences and most-parsimonious VDJ recombination scenarios were assigned using the TCRdist pipeline. A later analysis defined each TCR beta chain by its CDR3 amino acid sequence plus V-gene family, and excluded reads lacking a unique V-gene family. A later analysis removed 500 to 600 highly shared, low-generation-probability nucleotide sequences to deal with suspected cross-contamination and a sequencing artifact. In a later analysis, a clonal expansion index for each public chain was calculated from normalized within-repertoire ranks of inferred template counts. Generation probabilities in a later analysis came from a VDJ recombination model fitted to out-of-frame rearrangements, and those results were checked against IGoR. In a later analysis, TCR-TCR, TCR-HLA and TCR-CMV co-occurrence was scored with hypergeometric tests, and a repertoire-size bias correction was applied to TCR pairs. In a later analysis, false discovery rates were estimated by permuting HLA or CMV assignments 20 times. A later analysis grouped co-occurring TCRs with DBSCAN, adding TCRdist sequence similarity when clustering within HLA-allele-positive subsets. Co-occurrence clustering excluded repertoires with fewer than 30,000 or more than 120,000 public chains, plus five with anomalous nucleotide sharing. TCRdb limited this immuneACCESS table to in-frame rearrangements with V and J called. A share of clones is missing; checked studies link under half to unresolved V genes, and the rest is unexplained. D and trimming come from the DNA, and the V and J calls and clone size come from that table. The sample table contains just over 70,000 clones; only one count was recorded for around 74% of them. The ten largest clones add up to about an eighth of the sample.

Paper-wide results and their limitations: Correlated functional status among segregating V segments might be attributable to linkage disequilibrium, but an unknown experimental factor could not be ruled out. For the cohort, immune exposure information was limited to CMV serostatus. A few of the identified cytomegalovirus-associated TCR beta chains were confirmed in vitro to be specific for cytomegalovirus antigens. The classifier was reported to diagnose cytomegalovirus status with high specificity and sensitivity in both the original cohort and the validation cohort. Specific HLA alleles were associated with roughly 16,000 TCR beta sequences at a false discovery rate of 0.05 in a later analysis. The authors suggested that the approach could potentially be generalized to other disease states and immunological phenotypes. The presence/absence analyses assumed that sequencing depth was roughly uniform across donors, and that assumption may not be true. A total of 164 TCR beta chains were listed by the study as associated with cytomegalovirus. V-gene and J-gene trimming of TCR beta chains was associated with a missense DCLRE1C variant in a later genetic analysis, and the association was replicated in an independent cohort. A further reported finding was that TCR beta sequences accurately predicted the HLA-A and HLA-B alleles for most subjects in the first cohort. Because HLA typing was missing for some donors at each locus, association tests included only the typed subset. While some public TCRs were present in many individuals, most TCR sequences turned up only very rarely across donors. In a later analysis, HLA-associated TCR beta chains were found to be more clonally expanded and to have lower generation probabilities than equally common non-associated chains. In an earlier analysis of fewer than 750 of the donors, most TCR beta V segments were observed in productive rearrangements about 87% or about 30% of the time, broadly matching IMGT annotations. Assigning TCR associations to individual alleles was difficult when HLA alleles, especially DR and DQ, strongly co-occurred. In a later genetic analysis, fewer N-insertions in productive TCRs were reported among donors in an Asian-associated ancestry cluster than the roughly 700-donor mean. A later analysis found that TCR association rates varied across HLA loci, with DRB1 alleles showing the most associated TCRs and HLA-C alleles the fewest. Only TCR beta chains were sequenced in this cohort, and the absence of alpha or paired-chain data limited detectable features. According to a later analysis, parvovirus B19, influenza, CMV and Epstein-Barr virus appeared linked to several top co-occurrence clusters. A cluster of highly shared sequence variants was judged likely to represent a technical artifact of the sequencing pipeline. Fewer than 20 rarely observed V segments, including chromosome 9 orphons, were excluded from the earlier analysis of several hundred of the donors because counts were too low. Because the 87-base-pair reads could not distinguish some IMGT-functional V segments, including TRBV6-2 and TRBV6-3, those segments were excluded. According to a later analysis, most CMV-associated TCR beta chains appeared to be HLA-restricted, and the HLA associations seemed to be driven largely by CMV exposure.

The cohort consisted of some 730 healthy bone marrow donors. Cohort members were all nominally healthy when sampled, although unrecorded immune exposures were likely present. Of the 610 or so cohort members, approximately 300 had positive CMV serostatus and roughly 350 had negative CMV serostatus, and CMV serostatus was not recorded for the donor. A peripheral blood sample was collected from each donor, and TCR beta sequencing was performed on peripheral blood mononuclear cells. The Qiagen DNeasy Blood Extraction Kit was used to extract genomic DNA from the blood cell samples. The sequenced sample was PBMCs. The TCR was taken from a human donor in good health. The chain uses TRBV6-5 and TRBJ2-7; TRBD1 is possibly the D segment (6 matching bases). The CDR3: CASSSTGILYEQYF. The nucleotide sequence reads TGTGCCAGCAGTTCGACAGGTATCCTCTACGAGCAGTACTTC.